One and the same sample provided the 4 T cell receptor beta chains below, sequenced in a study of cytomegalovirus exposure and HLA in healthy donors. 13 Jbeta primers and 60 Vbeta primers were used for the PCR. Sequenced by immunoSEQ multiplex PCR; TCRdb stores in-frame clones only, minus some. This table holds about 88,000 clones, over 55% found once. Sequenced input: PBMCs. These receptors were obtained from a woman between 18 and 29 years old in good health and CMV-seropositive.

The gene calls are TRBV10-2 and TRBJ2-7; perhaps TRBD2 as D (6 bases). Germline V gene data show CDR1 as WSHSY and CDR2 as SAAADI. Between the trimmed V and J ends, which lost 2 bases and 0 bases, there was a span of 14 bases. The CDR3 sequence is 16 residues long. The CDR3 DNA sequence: TGCGCCAGCAGTGAGCCCGGGGGAGTGAGCTCCTACGAGCAGTACTTC. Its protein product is CASSEPGGVSSYEQYF.

The CDR3 nucleotides are TGTGCCAGCAGTTACGGCGGGGGCTATGGCTACACCTTC. This encodes CASSYGGGYGYTF. V usage is TRBV6-5 and J usage is TRBJ1-2, with D maybe TRBD1 (5 bases). This CDR3 has 13 amino acids. Trimming took 2 bases from V and 4 from J, leaving 8 bases between them. Germline V gives CDR1 MNHEY, CDR2 SVGAGI.

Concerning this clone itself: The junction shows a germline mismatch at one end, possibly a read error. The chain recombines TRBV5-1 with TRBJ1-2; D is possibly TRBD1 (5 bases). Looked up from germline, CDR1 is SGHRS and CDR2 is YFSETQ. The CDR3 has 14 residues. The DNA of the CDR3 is TGCGCCAGCTCTTGGGCCAGCCAGGGAATGGGCTGCACCTTC. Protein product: CASSWASQGMGCTF.

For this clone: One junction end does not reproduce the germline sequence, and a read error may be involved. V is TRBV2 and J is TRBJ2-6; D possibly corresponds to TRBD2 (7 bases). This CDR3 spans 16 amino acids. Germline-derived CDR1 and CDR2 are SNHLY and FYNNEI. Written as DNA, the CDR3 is TGTGCCAGCACCGAACGGGGGGCGGGTGGGGCCAACGGCCTGACTTTC. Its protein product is CASTERGAGGANGLTF. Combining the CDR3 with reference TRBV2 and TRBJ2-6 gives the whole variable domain EPEVTQTPSHQVTQMGQEVILRCVPISNHLYFYWYRQILGQKVEFLVSFYNNEISEKSEIFDDQFSVERPDGSNFTLKIRSTKLEDSAMYFCASTERGAGGANGLTFGAGSRLTVL.